Described below is a single T cell receptor beta chain sequence and its context. Its antigen is undetermined. Genomic DNA came from blood conventional CD4+ T cells gated CD25-low CD127-high. This sample is part of a study of regulatory and conventional T cells in RAG deficiency. Sequenced by immunoSEQ multiplex PCR; TCRdb stores in-frame clones only, minus some. The table has 25,000 to 35,000 clones, roughly 96% seen once; the top ten hold about 0.17%. Study-wide results and limits: Shorter CDR3s in all patient subsets; >85% Treg-Tconv overlap in Omenn. Omenn syndrome and CID/AS patients had 80 to 100-fold fewer unique Treg TCR beta sequences, versus about 10-fold elsewhere. Shannon entropy was markedly lower and Simpson indices higher in RAG-deficient patients than control T-cell subsets.

Germline CDR1 reads SNHLY; CDR2 reads FYNNEI. CDR3 length: 14 residues. Between the trimmed V and J ends, which lost 6 bases and 5 bases, there was a span of 14 bases. These data were likewise used in another study, on regulatory T cells. That investigation notes: Primers: 52 TRBV forward and 13 TRBJ reverse. Skewed V and J usage and few unique V-J pairs marked patient repertoires, most in Tregs.

Sequencing was performed on CD25- CD4+ T cells sorted from blood. The sequence was collected from a human donor in good health. This chain links TRBV2 with TRBJ1-5; TRBD1 might be the D (5 bases). CDR3: CASRRQPRDQPQHF. DNA of the CDR3: TGTGCCAGCAGGAGACAACCCAGGGATCAGCCCCAGCATTTT.